This T cell receptor beta chain appears in the sequencing data of a study of regulatory T cells in long-lasting Graves disease. Study overall: Over 5 years on antithyroid drugs plus positive TSH receptor antibodies marked Graves' disease as persistent.

There are 23 residues in the CDR3. Germline V gene lookup returns CDR1 SNHLY and CDR2 FYNNEI. The ends lost 3 bases at V and 1 base at J; junction bases unmatched: 25. Time point defined: persistent/refractory GD, antithyroid drugs over 5 years with positive TRAb. PBMC-derived RNA was used for the TCR library. A peripheral blood sample, nine milliliters in volume, was drawn into EDTA tubes. For TCR beta, libraries came from iRepertoire HTBI primers and Arm-PCR of CDR3 regions. In the source study's methods: Gene usage covered approximately 65 TRBV and 11 to 15 TRBJ segments. TCRdb passed the multiplex PCR reads through MiXCR, listing each CDR3 protein once. None of the V and J calls come from the authors' own analysis; TCRdb made them. The table shows roughly 300,000 distinct CDR3 sequences, with roughly a fifth occurring only once. Broader study findings: Compared with new cases, persistent Graves' patients showed reduced TCR diversity.

This clonotype was counted a few times. What it binds is not known. The starting material was peripheral blood mononuclear cells (PBMCs), obtained when the disease was refractory, from a patient treated with antithyroid drugs. This TCR came from a female donor with Graves disease. This chain connects TRBV2 to TRBJ2-2, with 8 bases fitting TRBD2. The CDR3 reads CASSDDFWIEWVKLAVNTGELFF. CDR3 DNA: TGTGCCAGCAGTGACGATTTTTGGATCGAGTGGGTGAAACTAGCGGTGAACACCGGGGAGCTGTTTTTT.